Listed below are T cell receptor beta chains from one sample, sequenced in a study of blood T cell repertoires in COVID-19. Method: immunoSEQ multiplex PCR; TCRdb's copy keeps in-frame clones and lacks some. The sample holds about 58,000 clones, 60% to 85% seen once. The source material was peripheral blood. Source of these receptors: a human donor in a cohort sampled during active COVID-19. Both conserved end residues are part of each CDR3. A D gene is named only where the DNA matches it firmly. The listing skips clone size in some rows; elsewhere it reads once, few, many or a size class.

TRBV5-1,TRBD2,NA,TRBJ2-5,TGCGCCAGCAGCTTGTCGCTAGCGGTAGGGTACCAAGAGACCCAGTACTTC,CASSLSLAVGYQETQYF
TRBV24-1,TRBD1,NA,TRBJ2-5,TGTGCCACCAGTGGTGGGGCGACAGGGGTACAAGAGACCCAGTACTTC,CATSGGATGVQETQYF
TRBV6-6,TRBD1,NA,TRBJ2-7,TGTGCCAGCAGTTACTCCGACAGGGGGAAAGCGTACGAGCAGTACTTC,CASSYSDRGKAYEQYF
TRBV3-1/TRBV3-2,TRBD2,few,TRBJ2-1,TGTGCCAGCAGCCAAGACCAGGGACTAGCGGGAAACAATGAGCAGTTCTTC,CASSQDQGLAGNNEQFF
TRBV27,NA,NA,TRBJ1-2,TGTGCCAGCAGTTTACGGGGTAACTATGGCTACACCTTC,CASSLRGNYGYTF
TRBV5-6,NA,NA,TRBJ2-6,TGTGCCAGCAGCCCGGACAGCCCAACCAACGTCCTGACTTTC,CASSPDSPTNVLTF
TRBV25-1,TRBD1,NA,TRBJ2-2,TGTGCCAGCAGTGGACGGACAGGGCTAACCGGGGAGCTGTTTTTT,CASSGRTGLTGELFF
TRBV20-1,TRBD2,NA,TRBJ2-7,TGCAGTGCTAGTATGGGTTCGCGGGGGGGTTACGAGCAGTACTTC,CSASMGSRGGYEQYF
TRBV5-4,NA,once,TRBJ2-7,TGTGCCAGCAGCTTGGACGGCAGGCCTTACGAGCAGTACTTC,CASSLDGRPYEQYF
TRBV5-6,NA,few,TRBJ2-6,TGTGCCAGCAGCGTGAAGTGGGTGGGAGGTGGGGCCAACGTCCTGACTTTC,CASSVKWVGGGANVLTF
TRBV7-3,TRBD2,NA,TRBJ2-2,TGTGCCAGCAGCTTAACCGGACTAGCTCAGAACACCGGGGAGCTGTTTTTT,CASSLTGLAQNTGELFF
TRBV13,NA,few,TRBJ1-4,TGTGCCAGCAATCGGGGAAAACTGTTTTTT,CASNRGKLFF
TRBV30,TRBD1,NA,TRBJ1-2,TGTGCCTGGAGCCTGACAGGGGGCGATGGCTACACCTTC,CAWSLTGGDGYTF
TRBV5-3,NA,once,TRBJ2-7,TGTGCCAGGGGTTCCCCGCTATACGCGAAGGGGATTTACGAGCAGTACTTC,CARGSPLYAKGIYEQYF
TRBV28,TRBD1,NA,TRBJ1-2,TGTGCCAGCAGGTTAACCGGGACAGGGGGAGGTGGCTACACCTTC,CASRLTGTGGGGYTF
TRBV3-1/TRBV3-2,NA,NA,TRBJ1-3,TGTGCCAGCAGCCAACTCCAGACAGTAAGCTCTGGAAACACCATATATTTT,CASSQLQTVSSGNTIYF
TRBV5-1,NA,NA,TRBJ2-7,TGCGCCAGCAGCTTGACTAGGTACGAGCAGTACTTC,CASSLTRYEQYF
TRBV7-3,TRBD2,NA,TRBJ2-7,TGTGCCAGCAGTCCCCAAGCGGGGGGGCCCAACTACGAGCAGTACTTC,CASSPQAGGPNYEQYF
TRBV4-3,TRBD1,once,TRBJ2-2,TGCGCCAGCAGCCTGGGACAGGGGCCCCCCGGGGAGCTGTTTTTT,CASSLGQGPPGELFF
TRBV7-9,TRBD1,NA,TRBJ1-2,TGTGCCAGCAGCTTAAGGGGGCAGGGCGGGTTCTATGGCTACACCTTC,CASSLRGQGGFYGYTF